This paragraph reports one TCR beta chain. What it binds is unknown. The CDR3 contains 16 residues. Germline CDR1 LNHDA, CDR2 SQIVND (reference sequence). V was pared by 5 bases and J by 1 base, with 15 bases between. RNA, once extracted, was reverse transcribed into cDNA for use as the sequencing template. Sequencing was performed with immunoSEQ multiplex PCR; in TCRdb, only in-frame clones are kept and a portion is missing. The data contain over 150,000 clones, about 60% of them singletons. This sample stems from a study of CD8+ T cells in alopecia areata. Study results and caveats: Patients showed less clear TCR sequence sharing than mice, possibly partly because of HLA diversity.

V usage is TRBV19 and J usage is TRBJ2-4; D is unclear. This clonotype originated in a human donor with alopecia areata. This material consisted of CD4+ T cells sorted from blood, taken at week 0. The CDR3 DNA reads as TGTGCCAGTAGTCCTCAAGCCCCCGGGGCCAAAAACATTCAGTACTTC. Protein: CASSPQAPGAKNIQYF.